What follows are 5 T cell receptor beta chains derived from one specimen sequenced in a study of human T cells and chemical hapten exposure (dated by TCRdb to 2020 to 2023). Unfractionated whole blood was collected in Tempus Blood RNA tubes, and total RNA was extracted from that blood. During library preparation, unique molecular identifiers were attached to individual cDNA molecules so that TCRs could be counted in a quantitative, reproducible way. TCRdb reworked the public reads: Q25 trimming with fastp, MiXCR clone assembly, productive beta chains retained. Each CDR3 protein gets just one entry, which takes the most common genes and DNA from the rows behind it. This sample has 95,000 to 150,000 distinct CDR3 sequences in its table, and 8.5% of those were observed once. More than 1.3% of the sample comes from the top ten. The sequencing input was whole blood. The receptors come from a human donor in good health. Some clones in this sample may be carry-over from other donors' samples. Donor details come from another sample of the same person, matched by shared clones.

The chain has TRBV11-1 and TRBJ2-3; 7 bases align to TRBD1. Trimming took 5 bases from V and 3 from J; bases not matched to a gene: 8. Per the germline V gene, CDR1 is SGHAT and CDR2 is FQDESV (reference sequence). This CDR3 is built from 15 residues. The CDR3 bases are TGTGCCAGCAGCGTGACAGTACAGGGGACAGATACGCAGTATTTT. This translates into CASSVTVQGTDTQYF. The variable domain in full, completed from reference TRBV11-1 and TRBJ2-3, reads EAEVAQSPRYKITEKSQAVAFWCDPISGHATLYWYRQILGQGPELLVQFQDESVVDDSQLPKDRFSAERLKGVDSTLKIQPAELGDSAMYLCASSVTVQGTDTQYFGPGTRLTVL.

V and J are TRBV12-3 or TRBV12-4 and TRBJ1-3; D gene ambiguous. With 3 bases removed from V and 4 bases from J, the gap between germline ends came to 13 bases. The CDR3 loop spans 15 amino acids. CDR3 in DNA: TGTGCCAGCAGTTTTCTTTCTGGAGCAGGAAACACCATATATTTT. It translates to CASSFLSGAGNTIYF.

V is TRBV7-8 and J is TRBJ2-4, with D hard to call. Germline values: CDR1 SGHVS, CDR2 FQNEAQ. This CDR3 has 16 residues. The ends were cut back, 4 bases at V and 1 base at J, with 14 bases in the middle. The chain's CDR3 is CASSSMGWVAKNIQYF. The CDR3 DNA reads TGTGCCAGCAGCTCGATGGGGTGGGTGGCCAAAAACATTCAGTACTTC. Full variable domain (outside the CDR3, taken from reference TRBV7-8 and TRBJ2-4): GAGVSQSPRYKVAKRGQDVALRCDPISGHVSLFWYQQALGQGPEFLTYFQNEAQLDKSGLPSDRFFAERPEGSVSTLKIQRTQQEDSAVYLCASSSMGWVAKNIQYFGAGTRLSVL.

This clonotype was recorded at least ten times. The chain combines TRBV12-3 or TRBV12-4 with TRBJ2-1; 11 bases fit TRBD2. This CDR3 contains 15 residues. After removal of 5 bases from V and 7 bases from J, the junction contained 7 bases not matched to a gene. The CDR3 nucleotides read TGTGCCAGCAGTCCTAGCGGGAGGACGGGGAATGAGCAGTTCTTC. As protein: CASSPSGRTGNEQFF.

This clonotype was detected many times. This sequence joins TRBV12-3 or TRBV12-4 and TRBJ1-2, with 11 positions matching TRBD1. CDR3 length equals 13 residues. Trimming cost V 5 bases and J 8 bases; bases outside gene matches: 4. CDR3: CASSKRTGGGYTF. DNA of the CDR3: TGTGCCAGCAGTAAGCGGACAGGGGGCGGCTACACCTTC.